These T cell receptor beta chains were read from a single sample in a study of CD8 T cells in Susac syndrome. TCRdb processed the immunoSEQ multiplex PCR reads anew with MiXCR; each CDR3 protein has one entry. Of 50,000 to 60,000 distinct CDR3 sequences listed, over 85% were seen once; the top ten hold 0.2%. Sequenced input: CD8+ T cells from PBMCs. The receptors were gathered from a human donor in good health. Both conserved end residues are part of each CDR3. The D gene is left open where the match is weak. Size is stated for part of the rows, as once, few or many counts, or as a class when the clone is expanded.

clone_size d_call j_call v_call cdr3_nt cdr3_aa
. . TRBJ1-6 TRBV3-1 TGTGCCAGCAGCTACAGGACCGAGACCACACCCCTCCACTTT CASSYRTETTPLHF
. TRBD2 TRBJ2-7 TRBV5-6 TGTGCCAGCAGCTCCGGGACTAGGAGCTTCGAGCAGTACTTC CASSSGTRSFEQYF
. . TRBJ1-5 TRBV6-2/TRBV6-3 TGTGCCAGCAGTTTTTCCGGGGGTCAGCCCCAGCATTTT CASSFSGGQPQHF
. . TRBJ1-3 TRBV19 TGTGCCAGTACCGACCGGTGGGACACCATATATTTT CASTDRWDTIYF
. . TRBJ2-1 TRBV5-1 TGCGCCAGCAGCCCCCCCTTGTGGGGATCGCTCTACAATGAGCAGTTCTTC CASSPPLWGSLYNEQFF
once . TRBJ2-2 TRBV7-9 TGTGCCAGCAGCGAATCCGGGACACTCACAACCGGGGAGCTGTTTTTT CASSESGTLTTGELFF
. . TRBJ2-1 TRBV13 TGTGCCAGCAGCTTAGTGAAGGAAGAGCAGTTCTTC CASSLVKEEQFF
. . TRBJ1-5 TRBV19 TGTGCCAGTACAGGCAGGTATAGCAATCAGCCCCAGCATTTT CASTGRYSNQPQHF
once . TRBJ2-1 TRBV7-9 TGTGCCAGCAGCTCGGACCTCTGGGTCTACAATGAGCAGTTCTTC CASSSDLWVYNEQFF
. . TRBJ2-3 TRBV4-1 TGCGCCAGCTCACACAGGGATACGCGGTATTTT CASSHRDTRYF
. . TRBJ2-7 TRBV20-1 TGCAGTGCTAGAGGATCCTTTGAAGGGATCTACGAGCAGTACTTC CSARGSFEGIYEQYF
. TRBD1 TRBJ1-1 TRBV12-5 TGTGCTAGTGGTTTGTTCCTCGACAGGGGGCCGGTGAACACTGAAGCTTTCTTT CASGLFLDRGPVNTEAFF
. . TRBJ1-6 TRBV20-1 TGCAGTGCTAGAGATCTTAGGAGCTCCTATAATTCACCCCTCCACTTT CSARDLRSSYNSPLHF
once . TRBJ2-7 TRBV15 TGTGCCACCAGCACCTCCGGGCGTTACTACGAGCAGTACTTC CATSTSGRYYEQYF
. . TRBJ2-7 TRBV10-3 TGTGCCATCAGTGAGTCGATGACGGGGCGAGTTTCCTACGAGCAGTACTTC CAISESMTGRVSYEQYF
. TRBD1 TRBJ1-6 TRBV10-2 TGCGCCACACCGGGACAGGGGTTATTTTATAATTCACCCCTCCACTTT CATPGQGLFYNSPLHF
once . TRBJ1-4 TRBV28 TGTGCCAGCACCAGGGGAGGGTGGGGTGAAAAACTGTTTTTT CASTRGGWGEKLFF
. . TRBJ1-6 TRBV7-2 TGTGCCAGCGCTTTCCAGGGGAGCTCCTATAATTCACCCCTCCACTTT CASAFQGSSYNSPLHF
. . TRBJ2-7 TRBV19 TGTGCCAGTAGTACCCGTCGACAGGTCAAAGACTCCTACGAGCAGTACTTC CASSTRRQVKDSYEQYF
once . TRBJ1-1 TRBV7-3 TGTGCCAGCAGCTTCTACACGGAGCGCACTGAAGCTTTCTTT CASSFYTERTEAFF
. . TRBJ2-5 TRBV7-3 TGTGCCAGTAGCCGAGAAGTAAGAGAGACCCAGTACTTC CASSREVRETQYF
. . TRBJ2-5 TRBV7-9 TGTGCCAGCAGCCCACTCTTTGGCGGGAAAGAGACCCAGTACTTC CASSPLFGGKETQYF
. . TRBJ1-2 TRBV9 TGTGCCAGCAGCCGATTGAATAACTATGGCTACACCTTC CASSRLNNYGYTF
few . TRBJ2-7 TRBV27 TGTGCCAGCAGTTTTTCGCAGGGGAGCTCCTACGAGCAGTACTTC CASSFSQGSSYEQYF
. . TRBJ2-2 TRBV5-6 TGTGCCAGCAGCTTACCCACCCGACTTAGGGCGAACACCGGGGAGCTGTTTTTT CASSLPTRLRANTGELFF
. . TRBJ1-1 TRBV27 TGTGCCACCTTTTCGTCTGGGGATACTGAAGCTTTCTTT CATFSSGDTEAFF
. TRBD1 TRBJ2-1 TRBV6-6 TGTGCCAGCAGAGGGACAGGGCAGTACAATGAGCAGTTCTTC CASRGTGQYNEQFF
. TRBD1 TRBJ2-2 TRBV5-1 TGCGCCAGCAGCTTGGGCCCCGGGACAGGGTACACCGGGGAGCTGTTTTTT CASSLGPGTGYTGELFF
. TRBD1 TRBJ2-2 TRBV13 TGTGCCAGCAGCTCAGGGACAGGGTCCGGGGAGCTGTTTTTT CASSSGTGSGELFF
. . TRBJ1-1 TRBV5-6 TGTGCCAGCAGCTGGGACCGGAACACTGAAGCTTTCTTT CASSWDRNTEAFF
. . TRBJ2-7 TRBV6-5 TGTGCCAGCAGCCTGGACCGGGGCGAGCAGTACTTC CASSLDRGEQYF
. . TRBJ2-7 TRBV6-2/TRBV6-3 TGTGCCAGCAGTTACCCAGGACTGAGCTACGAGCAGTACTTC CASSYPGLSYEQYF
once . TRBJ2-1 TRBV5-6 TGTGCCAGCAGCCGAGATAGACGCGAGCAGTTCTTC CASSRDRREQFF
. . TRBJ1-5 TRBV7-9 TGTGCCAGCAGTCGCCCAGGGGATGGCAATCAGCCCCAGCATTTT CASSRPGDGNQPQHF
. . TRBJ2-5 TRBV12-3/TRBV12-4 TGTGCCAGCAGTTTACAGGGAGACCAAGAGACCCAGTACTTC CASSLQGDQETQYF
. . TRBJ1-1 TRBV30 TGTGCCTGGAGTGTACACGAGGGGGCTGAAGCTTTCTTT CAWSVHEGAEAFF